This T cell receptor beta chain was recovered during a study of beta chain features in type 1 diabetes. Whole-study results and caveats: Within each of all four CD4+ subsets, Type 1 diabetes patients had TCRB CDR3s that were moderately but significantly shorter.

V dropped 7 bases and J dropped 1; count of bases not matched to a gene: 4. The CDR3 has 14 residues. Per the germline V gene, CDR1 is MNHNY and CDR2 is SVGAGI (reference sequence). Expressed TCRB transcripts were sequenced, since all the RNA that had been isolated was reverse transcribed. TCRdb's copy holds only in-frame clones and misses some; the assay was immunoSEQ multiplex PCR. The profile covers hundreds of thousands of clones, with about an eighth appearing a single time and 0.04% taken by the ten largest. As concerns this clone: Its antigen is unknown.

This chain joins TRBV6-6 and TRBJ2-1; TRBD1 matches at 7 bases. This sequence originates from a young man with type 1 diabetes. Sample: naive CD4+ T cells from blood. DNA of the CDR3: TGTGCCAGCATCTGGGGACAGTCCTACAATGAGCAGTTCTTC. Translated: CASIWGQSYNEQFF.